The following is a T cell receptor (beta chain) sequence with its context. The antigen remains unidentified. The assay was immunoSEQ multiplex PCR, and TCRdb's table has in-frame clones only and misses some. The repertoire holds around 2.5 million clones, with 93% as singletons. Germline loops: CDR1 SQVTM, CDR2 ANQGSEA. Trimming at V came to 1 base and at J to 2 bases, leaving 6 bases not matched to a gene. The CDR3 contains 16 residues. The record originates from a study of shared clonotypes between healthy human individuals. Study-level results: Shared clonotypes across all four donors exceeded non-shared ones in generation probability.

The TCR comes from a man younger than 35 in good health. Some clones in this sample may be carry-over from other donors' samples. This chain connects TRBV29-1 to TRBJ2-1; 9 positions agree with TRBD1. Sequenced input: naive CD4+ T cells from PBMCs. Subset defined: CD45RA+ positively selected. The CDR3 spells CSVEVPGQGTYNEQFF. The CDR3 DNA reads as TGCAGCGTTGAAGTACCGGGACAGGGAACCTACAATGAGCAGTTCTTC.